This TCR beta chain comes out of a study of blood T cell repertoires in COVID-19. Turning to the study itself: PBMCs, B-cell-depleted T cells, or T cells provided the cDNA or gDNA that made up the material.

Germline CDR1 and CDR2: GTSNPN and SVGIG (reference sequence). V shed 5 bases and J 9 bases; nucleotides not matched to a gene: 5. This CDR3 has 12 residues. Methods used by the authors: The assay estimated nucleated cells by amplifying reference gene primers. Sequenced by immunoSEQ multiplex PCR; TCRdb stores in-frame clones only, minus some. V and J calls and clone size are given by that table; D and trimming were obtained from the DNA. The data contain more than 200,000 clones, 85% to 90% of them singletons. Enrollment of patients from Seattle took place during active infection, with longitudinal follow-up.

This clonotype originated in a man aged 50-60 years with COVID-19, enrolled during active disease. This rearrangement joins TRBV30 to TRBJ2-1, with 9 nucleotides matching TRBD2. Sequenced material: peripheral blood. The CDR3 DNA follows: TGTGCCTGGGGGGGACTAGCAGCTGAGCAGTTCTTC. It yields the protein CAWGGLAAEQFF.